These 17 T cell receptor beta chains originate from one sample sequenced in a study of T-cell reconstitution after alpha-beta-depleted transplantation in children listed by TCRdb under 2016. What this sample's treatment or condition label stands for: allogeneic hematopoietic cell transplantation with graft depleted of TCRalphabeta T cells and CD19 B cells. The protocol used for the library was PCR. The sequencing machine was an Illumina HiSeq 2500. Molecular barcoding was employed in the preparation of TCR libraries, with unique molecular identifiers being used to normalize TCRbeta repertoire quantification. Using fastp trimming at Q25 and MiXCR clonotype assembly, TCRdb reanalyzed the public sequencing data and kept in-frame beta chains. Rows with a matching CDR3 protein are joined into one entry that keeps the most common DNA and genes. In this sample the table shows approximately 270,000 distinct CDR3 sequences, 20% to 30% of which occur a single time. The ten largest clones represent under 5.5% of the sample.

The sample consisted of PBMCs, mostly from graft donor cells, taken 360 days after TCRalphabeta/CD19-depleted stem cell transplant. Receptor source: a female patient between 2 and 15 years old who had a stem cell transplant for congenital amegakaryocytic thrombocytopenia, so the T cells may come from the graft donor.

This clonotype was counted a few times. The chain combines TRBV12-3 or TRBV12-4 with TRBJ2-5, with TRBD2 matching 11 bases. The CDR3 runs to 16 residues. Trimming took 5 bases from V and 5 from J; bases not matched to a gene: 10. This chain's CDR3 is CASSRGLAGLGETQYF. The DNA for the CDR3 is TGTGCCAGCAGTAGAGGACTAGCGGGCCTAGGGGAGACCCAGTACTTC.

This chain links TRBV9 with TRBJ1-4; tentatively, D is TRBD1 (5 bases). The CDR3 runs to 14 residues. Germline V lookup: CDR1 SGDLS, CDR2 YYNGEE. With 4 bases removed from V and 3 bases from J, the gap between germline ends came to 10 bases. DNA for the CDR3: TGTGCCAGCAGCCAGGGTTCCGCTAATGAAAAACTGTTTTTT. Protein: CASSQGSANEKLFF.

This clonotype has only a few counts. The J gene is TRBJ2-3, the V gene TRBV20-1, with TRBD2 matching over 12 bases. Per the germline V gene, CDR1 is DFQATT and CDR2 is SNEGSKA (reference sequence). This CDR3 contains 17 residues. J was trimmed by 5 bases and V by 2 bases; bases with no gene match: 11. CDR3 nucleotides: TGCAGTGCTAGATCGTCTAGCGGGGGGGCCCCTTTAGATACGCAGTATTTT. Protein sequence: CSARSSSGGAPLDTQYF.

This chain links TRBV5-6 with TRBJ2-7, with D perhaps matching TRBD1 or TRBD2 (6 bases each). Trimming left V 4 bases short and J 0 bases short, with 14 bases between. In germline, CDR1 is SGHDT, CDR2 YYEEEE. The CDR3 is 15 amino acids. CDR3 sequence (DNA): TGTGCCAGCAGCCCCGACGGGGGCTACTCCTACGAGCAGTACTTC. This sequence encodes CASSPDGGYSYEQYF.

This clonotype appeared many times. The chain has TRBV10-2 and TRBJ2-7; unclear D gene. The CDR3 contains 12 residues. Trimming cost V 3 bases and J 0 bases, with 3 bases left between them. The germline V gene has CDR1 WSHSY and CDR2 SAAADI. In DNA, the CDR3 is TGCGCCAGCAGTGACGGCTCCTACGAGCAGTACTTC. Encoded protein: CASSDGSYEQYF.

This clonotype was seen at least ten times. The CDR3, as DNA: TGTGCCAGCACGACAGGGTTCAGCACAGATACGCAGTATTTT. It is translated as CASTTGFSTDTQYF. This chain uses TRBV12-3 or TRBV12-4 with TRBJ2-3, with 7 positions matching TRBD1. The CDR3 spans 14 residues. J gave up 0 bases and V 7 bases, and 4 bases lay outside the gene matches.

This clonotype occurred a few times. The V and J genes are TRBV4-3 and TRBJ2-3; 10 nucleotides line up with TRBD1. Germline V CDR1 and CDR2: LGHNA, YSLEER. CDR3 length equals 15 residues. Trimming at V came to 1 base and at J to 3 bases, leaving 1 base not matched to a gene. This CDR3 is CASSQGQGATDTQYF. The CDR3 DNA sequence: TGCGCCAGCAGCCAAGGACAGGGGGCAACAGATACGCAGTATTTT.

Points on this clonotype: The missing conserved phenylalanine or tryptophan at the end of this CDR3 makes a read error likely. The V and J genes are TRBV2 and TRBJ2-7; D not resolved. Trimming shortened V by 5 bases and J by 0 bases, and 8 bases separated the two germline ends. CDR3 length: 13 residues. Germline lookup yields CDR1 SNHLY and CDR2 FYNNEI. The CDR3 is CASSIGFSYEQYL. For the CDR3, the DNA is TGTGCCAGCAGTATCGGGTTCTCCTACGAGCAGTACCTC.

The table lists this clonotype with many counts. This chain joins TRBV12-3 or TRBV12-4 and TRBJ2-5; D uncertain. The germline V and J ends were trimmed by 6 bases and 0 bases, with 2 bases remaining between them. The CDR3 runs to 11 residues. CDR3 coding DNA: TGTGCCAGCAGCCACCAAGAGACCCAGTACTTC. Encoded protein: CASSHQETQYF.

This clonotype was seen a few times. The chain has TRBV4-3 and TRBJ2-3; no reliable D call. The CDR3 has 16 residues. V lost 0 bases to trimming and J lost 4 bases, with 14 bases between them. Germline V lookup: CDR1 LGHNA, CDR2 YSLEER. The CDR3 protein is CASSQDGRTAPDTQYF. The CDR3 DNA is TGCGCCAGCAGCCAAGATGGTCGTACCGCCCCAGATACGCAGTATTTT.

This clonotype was observed at least ten times. CDR3 region: CASSSHVPISGNTIYF. The CDR3 DNA reads TGTGCCAGCAGTTCGCATGTCCCAATCTCTGGAAACACCATATATTTT. The chain uses TRBV12-3 or TRBV12-4 and TRBJ1-3; D ambiguous. There are 16 residues in the CDR3. Trimming stripped 4 bases from V and 0 bases from J, with 13 bases between.

This clonotype appeared a few times. The rearrangement uses TRBV12-3 or TRBV12-4 and TRBJ2-5; 10 bases match TRBD1. The V segment lost 3 bases and the J segment 1 base; nucleotides outside the gene matches: 2. The CDR3 loop spans 15 amino acids. The CDR3 DNA sequence: TGTGCCAGCAGTTTGGGGACAGGGGTCCAAGAGACCCAGTACTTC. Amino acids: CASSLGTGVQETQYF.

The V gene is TRBV20-1, the J gene TRBJ2-2; D possibly corresponds to TRBD1 (5 bases). Germline CDR1 DFQATT, CDR2 SNEGSKA (reference sequence). This CDR3 contains 12 residues. V was shortened by 6 bases and J by 6 bases, with 11 bases between the two germline ends. CDR3 bases: TGCAGTGCATCACCCAGGGCCGGGGAGCTGTTTTTT. As protein: CSASPRAGELFF.

This clonotype has a single count. The V gene is TRBV6-5, the J gene TRBJ2-1; TRBD1 or TRBD2 may be the D gene (5 bases each). CDR3 length: 14 amino acids. V was trimmed by 0 bases and J by 6 bases, leaving 9 bases between them. Germline assignment: CDR1 MNHEY and CDR2 SVGAGI. The CDR3 DNA is TGTGCCAGCAGTTACTCGAGTGGGGGCAATGAGCAGTTCTTC. Its protein is CASSYSSGGNEQFF.

Turning to this clonotype: A much larger clone differs by one base, so this may be a read error. For the CDR3, the DNA is TGTGCCAGCAGCGTAGAACATTACACTGAAGCTTTCTTT. Encoded protein: CASSVEHYTEAFF. V gene TRBV9 combines with J gene TRBJ1-1; D is undetermined. Germline V gene sequence: CDR1 SGDLS, CDR2 YYNGEE. CDR3 size: 13 residues. Trimming pared 0 bases from V and 3 bases from J, leaving 6 bases between.

The chain combines TRBV12-3 or TRBV12-4 with TRBJ2-7, with D perhaps matching TRBD1 (5 bases). V was pared by 6 bases and J by 3 bases, with 15 bases between. CDR3 size: 14 residues. In DNA, the CDR3 is TGTGCCAGCAGGGATACCACGGACATCTACGAGCAGTACTTC. It is translated as CASRDTTDIYEQYF.

This clonotype was picked up a small number of times. The chain has TRBV12-3 or TRBV12-4 and TRBJ2-1; 7 bases match TRBD2. After removal of 7 bases from V and 3 bases from J, the junction contained 12 bases not matched to a gene. This CDR3 has 16 amino acids. CDR3 nucleotide sequence: TGTGCCAGCACGCCTTTAAGCGGGGTGGGCTACAATGAGCAGTTCTTC. It yields the protein CASTPLSGVGYNEQFF.